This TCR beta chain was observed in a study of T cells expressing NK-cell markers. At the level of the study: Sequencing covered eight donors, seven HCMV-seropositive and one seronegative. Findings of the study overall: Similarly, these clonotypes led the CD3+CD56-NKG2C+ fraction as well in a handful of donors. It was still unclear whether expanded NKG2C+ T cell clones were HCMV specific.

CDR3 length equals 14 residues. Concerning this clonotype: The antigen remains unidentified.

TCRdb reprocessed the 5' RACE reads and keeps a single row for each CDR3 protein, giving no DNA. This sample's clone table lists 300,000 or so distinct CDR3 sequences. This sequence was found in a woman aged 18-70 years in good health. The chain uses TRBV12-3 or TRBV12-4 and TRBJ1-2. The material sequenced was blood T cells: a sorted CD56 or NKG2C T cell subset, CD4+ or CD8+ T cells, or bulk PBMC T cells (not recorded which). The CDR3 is CASSPSDSNYGYTF.